A selection of T cell receptor beta chains follows, all from one sample in a study of post-analysis software for immune sequencing data. TCRdb analysed the PCR reads with MiXCR anew, one entry per CDR3 protein. Of hundreds of thousands of distinct CDR3 sequences in the sample, about 60% were seen once. Material: blood. Receptors originate from a girl aged 2-15 years with multiple sclerosis. CDR3s include the opening cysteine and the closing phenylalanine or tryptophan. The order of the fields is D gene, J gene, V gene, clone size, CDR3 protein, CDR3 DNA. The D gene is left open where the match is weak. The listing skips clone size in some rows; elsewhere it reads once, few, many or a size class.

TRBD1 TRBJ2-1 TRBV29-1 NA CSVNRDSANEQFF TGCAGCGTTAACCGGGACAGCGCTAATGAGCAGTTCTTC
NA TRBJ1-6 TRBV5-1 NA CASSLGPINSPLHF TGCGCCAGCAGCTTGGGTCCCATTAATTCACCCCTCCACTTT
NA TRBJ1-5 TRBV20-1 NA CSARDNRGEHQPQHF TGCAGTGCTAGAGATAACCGGGGAGAGCATCAGCCCCAGCATTTT
TRBD2 TRBJ2-1 TRBV20-1 few CSASTRTSGSSYNEQFF TGCAGTGCTAGCACACGTACTAGCGGAAGCTCCTACAATGAGCAGTTCTTC
TRBD1 TRBJ2-5 TRBV7-2 NA CASSGDSSQETQYF TGTGCCAGCAGCGGGGACAGCTCCCAAGAGACCCAGTACTTC
NA TRBJ1-6 TRBV27 NA CASSSRRQSNSPLHF TGTGCCAGCAGTTCCCGGAGACAAAGTAATTCACCCCTCCACTTT
NA TRBJ1-1 TRBV13 NA CASSPQTGPTEAFF TGTGCCAGCAGCCCCCAGACGGGCCCCACTGAAGCTTTCTTT
NA TRBJ2-1 TRBV5-4 NA CASSPGSGDEQFF TGTGCCAGCAGCCCGGGCTCCGGGGATGAGCAGTTCTTC
NA TRBJ1-2 TRBV6-6 NA CASSVRDLGYTF TGTGCCAGCAGTGTCAGGGATTTAGGCTACACCTTC
NA TRBJ2-1 TRBV5-1 NA CASSLIVHNEQFF TGCGCCAGCAGCTTGATAGTACACAATGAGCAGTTCTTC
NA TRBJ1-2 TRBV12-3/TRBV12-4 NA CASSFPGSYGYTF TGTGCCAGCAGTTTCCCGGGTAGCTATGGCTACACCTTC
TRBD2 TRBJ2-3 TRBV6-5 NA CASSPGTSVDTQYF TGTGCCAGCAGCCCCGGGACTAGCGTTGATACGCAGTATTTT
NA TRBJ1-2 TRBV3-1 NA CASSQETLRGYGYTF TGTGCCAGCAGCCAAGAAACTCTTAGGGGCTATGGCTACACCTTC
TRBD2 TRBJ2-5 TRBV7-2 NA CASSLRWGGETQYF TGTGCCAGCAGCTTACGCTGGGGGGGAGAGACCCAGTACTTC
NA TRBJ2-3 TRBV7-2 few CASSTWDGTDTQYF TGTGCCAGCAGCACCTGGGACGGCACAGATACGCAGTATTTT
NA TRBJ2-7 TRBV27 NA CASSLSMGGDEQYF TGTGCCAGCAGTTTATCGATGGGGGGCGACGAGCAGTACTTC
TRBD2 TRBJ2-5 TRBV29-1 few CSVERASGIREETQYF TGCAGCGTTGAGCGGGCTAGCGGGATTCGAGAAGAGACCCAGTACTTC
NA TRBJ2-5 TRBV7-3 NA CASSLGAGPSQETQYF TGTGCCAGCAGCTTAGGGGCGGGACCCTCCCAAGAGACCCAGTACTTC
NA TRBJ1-1 TRBV5-4 NA CASSLVGGLRAFF TGTGCCAGCAGCTTGGTTGGGGGGCTCCGGGCTTTCTTT
TRBD1 TRBJ1-2 TRBV6-6 few CASSYGKTGGEGYTF TGTGCCAGCAGTTATGGAAAGACAGGGGGAGAGGGCTACACCTTC
NA TRBJ1-1 TRBV5-1 NA CASSLSGSEMNTEAFF TGCGCCAGCAGCTTGTCCGGGTCAGAAATGAACACTGAAGCTTTCTTT
NA TRBJ2-7 TRBV29-1 NA CSAAGGDRHRYEQYF TGCAGCGCGGCTGGAGGGGATCGGCATCGCTACGAGCAGTACTTC
TRBD1 TRBJ1-1 TRBV5-1 NA CASSFWTGGPEAFF TGCGCCAGCAGCTTCTGGACAGGGGGCCCGGAAGCTTTCTTT
NA TRBJ2-3 TRBV20-1 NA CSARALQDTQYF TGCAGTGCTAGGGCCCTGCAAGATACGCAGTATTTT
NA TRBJ2-5 TRBV6-6 NA CASSLPRGEGYQETQYF TGTGCCAGCAGTTTGCCCCGCGGAGAGGGTTACCAAGAGACCCAGTACTTC
NA TRBJ2-5 TRBV30 NA CAWSVMQTQYF TGTGCCTGGAGTGTAATGCAGACCCAGTACTTC
NA TRBJ1-6 TRBV7-9 few CASSLAMALVNSPLHF TGTGCCAGCAGCTTAGCGATGGCGCTGGTTAATTCACCCCTCCACTTT
NA TRBJ2-1 TRBV3-1 NA CASSQGARGEQFF TGTGCCAGCAGCCAAGGAGCGAGGGGTGAGCAGTTCTTC
NA TRBJ1-2 TRBV29-1 few CSVGPGAPYGYTF TGCAGCGTGGGGCCAGGGGCTCCCTATGGCTACACCTTC
TRBD2 TRBJ2-7 TRBV5-1 NA CASSPTSLTSGPYEQYF TGCGCCAGCAGCCCCACATCCCTGACTAGCGGACCCTACGAGCAGTACTTC
NA TRBJ2-3 TRBV7-2 NA CASSSGTYTDTQYF TGTGCCAGCAGCTCCGGGACTTACACAGATACGCAGTATTTT
NA TRBJ2-4 TRBV4-3 NA CASSQNTGRAKNIQYF TGCGCCAGCAGCCAAAATACAGGGAGGGCCAAAAACATTCAGTACTTC
NA TRBJ1-2 TRBV12-3/TRBV12-4 NA CASRSGSGYTF TGTGCCAGCAGATCGGGCAGTGGCTACACCTTC
NA TRBJ2-3 TRBV27 NA CASSLRDPDTQYF TGTGCCAGCAGTTTACGGGACCCAGATACGCAGTATTTT